The 14 T cell receptor beta chains below come from one sample, sequenced in a study of blood T cell repertoires in COVID-19. Using immunoSEQ multiplex PCR, the repertoire was profiled, and TCRdb retains in-frame clones only, with some absent. The data hold fewer than 25,000 clones, with roughly 89% observed a single time. Material: peripheral blood. These receptors came from a human donor in a cohort sampled during active COVID-19.

For the CDR3, the DNA is TGTGCCGTAAGGACAGGGCAAATGGGCTACACCTTC. It codes for CAVRTGQMGYTF. This chain connects TRBV24-1 to TRBJ1-2, with 8 bases lining up with TRBD1. This CDR3 has 12 residues. The V segment lost 12 bases and the J segment 8 bases; nucleotides outside the gene matches: 10. Germline CDR1 reads KGHDR; CDR2 reads SFDVKD.

V usage is TRBV4-2 and J usage is TRBJ1-3, with D perhaps TRBD1 (5 bases). V was trimmed by 1 base and J by 2 bases, leaving 9 bases between them. The CDR3 is 15 amino acids. The V gene's germline CDR1 is LGHNA and CDR2 YNFKEQ. As DNA, the CDR3 is TGTGCCAGCAGCCAAGGGGGGGACGCTGGAAACACCATATATTTT. It translates to CASSQGGDAGNTIYF.

The chain recombines TRBV3-1 (or the pseudogene TRBV3-2) with TRBJ1-1; D is possibly TRBD1 (6 bases). The CDR3 length is 14 residues. Trimming left V 3 bases short and J 4 bases short, with 12 bases between. Germline values: CDR1 LGHDT, CDR2 YNNKEL (reference sequence). The chain's CDR3 is CASSQGTQLTEAFF. The CDR3 nucleotides are TGTGCCAGCAGCCAGGGGACACAACTCACTGAAGCTTTCTTT.

The J gene is TRBJ2-3, the V gene TRBV5-4; 7 bases agree with TRBD1. The J segment lost 1 base and the V segment lost 0 bases, leaving 5 bases of the junction unmatched. CDR3 length equals 16 residues. The germline V gene has CDR1 SGHNT and CDR2 YYREEE (reference sequence). CDR3 DNA: TGTGCCAGCAGCTTGGGGAATGACAGGGGCACAGATACGCAGTATTTT. Amino acids: CASSLGNDRGTDTQYF.

The V and J genes are TRBV15 and TRBJ1-1; perhaps TRBD1 as D (5 bases). V was cut by 1 base and J by 5 bases, with 11 bases left in between. This CDR3 contains 14 residues. The germline CDR1 and CDR2 sequences are LNHNV and YYDKDF (reference sequence). CDR3 sequence reads: CATSRAAGRTEAFF. The CDR3 DNA sequence: TGTGCCACCAGCAGAGCTGCAGGGCGGACTGAAGCTTTCTTT.

This chain links TRBV5-1 with TRBJ2-1; 9 nucleotides align to TRBD1. Germline V gene lookup returns CDR1 SGHRS and CDR2 YFSETQ. This CDR3 is built from 16 residues. Trimming at V came to 5 bases and at J to 8 bases, leaving 14 bases not matched to a gene. CDR3 sequence (DNA): TGCGCCAGCAGTCAGAACCCCGGGACAGGGAGCGATGAGCAGTTCTTC. Translating gives CASSQNPGTGSDEQFF.

This clone was observed a few times. The V call is TRBV19, the J call TRBJ1-5, with 8 bases fitting TRBD1. V lost 10 bases, J lost 0 bases, and 5 bases stayed unmatched. The CDR3 extends over 14 amino acids. Germline CDR1 is LNHDA and CDR2 is SQIVND (reference sequence). CDR3 nucleotide sequence: TGTGCCACTAGGGACAGGACTAGCAATCAGCCCCAGCATTTT. It is translated as CATRDRTSNQPQHF.

The rearrangement joins TRBV6-5 to TRBJ2-7; 9 bases agree with TRBD2. The CDR3 has 15 amino acids. V lost 6 bases and J lost 0; bases outside the gene matches: 6. Germline assignment: CDR1 MNHEY and CDR2 SVGAGI. Here the CDR3 DNA reads TGTGCCAGCAGGACTAGCGGAAGGAGCTCCTACGAGCAGTACTTC. This gives the protein CASRTSGRSSYEQYF.

This clone has only one observation. This chain joins TRBV3-1 (or the pseudogene TRBV3-2) and TRBJ1-2; D gene unclear. Trimming took off 1 base at V and 8 bases at J, with 5 bases between the two ends. The CDR3 covers 11 residues. Germline values: CDR1 LGHDT, CDR2 YNNKEL (reference sequence). CDR3 coding DNA: TGTGCCAGCAGCCAAGCCGGGGGCTACACCTTC. It encodes CASSQAGGYTF.

This clone was counted between two and nine times. The gene calls are TRBV4-1 and TRBJ1-6; a weak D match, TRBD1 (5 bases). The CDR3 extends over 15 amino acids. Germline loops: CDR1 MGHRA, CDR2 YSYEKL. The ends were cut back, 0 bases at V and 11 bases at J, with 14 bases in the middle. The DNA for the CDR3 is TGCGCCAGCAGCCAAGATCGGGGGTTTACAGCACCCCTCCACTTT. The encoded protein is CASSQDRGFTAPLHF.

The genes are TRBV5-1 and TRBJ1-1, with D possibly being TRBD1 (6 bases). Germline V lookup: CDR1 SGHRS, CDR2 YFSETQ. Trimming removed 3 bases from V and 2 bases from J, with 14 bases in between. The length of the CDR3 is 15 residues. The CDR3 sequence: CASSSDGQLNTEAFF. The CDR3 DNA is TGCGCCAGCAGCTCAGACGGACAGCTAAACACTGAAGCTTTCTTT. The entire variable domain, with the rest obtained from reference TRBV5-1 and TRBJ1-1, is as follows: KAGVTQTPRYLIKTRGQQVTLSCSPISGHRSVSWYQQTPGQGLQFLFEYFSETQRNKGNFPGRFSGRQFSNSRSEMNVSTLELGDSALYLCASSSDGQLNTEAFFGQGTRLTVV.

This sequence joins TRBV25-1 and TRBJ2-7; 9 bases line up with TRBD2. The CDR3 extends over 15 amino acids. The germline V gene encodes CDR1 MGHDK and CDR2 SYGVNS. The trim removed 3 bases at V and 2 bases at J, leaving 5 bases unmatched. CDR3 DNA sequence: TGTGCCAGCAGTGAGGAAGCGGGAGGTACCTACGAGCAGTACTTC. Translation gives CASSEEAGGTYEQYF.

This chain uses TRBV4-3 with TRBJ1-4, with TRBD1 identical over 7 bases. J was trimmed by 4 bases and V by 2 bases; bases with no gene match: 4. The CDR3 is 15 amino acids. Germline lookup yields CDR1 LGHNA and CDR2 YSLEER. The CDR3 loop reads CASSQNRGVNEKLFF. In nucleotides, the CDR3 is TGCGCCAGCAGCCAAAACAGGGGAGTTAATGAAAAACTGTTTTTT.

This chain connects TRBV9 to TRBJ1-6; the D gene is possibly TRBD1 (6 bases). CDR3 size: 15 residues. Germline CDR1 reads SGDLS; CDR2 reads YYNGEE. Trimming stripped 3 bases from V and 8 bases from J, with 15 bases between. CDR3 bases: TGTGCCAGCAGCGGCAACAGGGATGGGCATTCACCCCTCCACTTT. Translated, it gives CASSGNRDGHSPLHF.